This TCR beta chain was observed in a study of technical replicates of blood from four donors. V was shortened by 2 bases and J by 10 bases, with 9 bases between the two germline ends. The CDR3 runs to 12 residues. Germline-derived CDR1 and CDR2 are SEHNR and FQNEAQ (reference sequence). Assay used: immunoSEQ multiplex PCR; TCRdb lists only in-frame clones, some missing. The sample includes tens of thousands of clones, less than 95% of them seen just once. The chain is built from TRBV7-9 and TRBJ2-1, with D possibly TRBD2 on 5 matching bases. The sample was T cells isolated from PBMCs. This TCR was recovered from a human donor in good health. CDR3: CASSLKSGEQFF. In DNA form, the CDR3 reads TGTGCCAGCAGCTTAAAATCGGGGGAGCAGTTCTTC.